These T cell receptor beta chains were read from a single sample in a study of post-analysis software for immune sequencing data. TCRdb fed the PCR reads into MiXCR, producing one record per CDR3 protein. The sample has a few hundred thousand distinct CDR3 sequences; 30% to 40% are singletons. The sample consisted of blood. The receptors here all came from a girl aged 2-17 years with multiple sclerosis. Both conserved end residues are part of each CDR3. The order of the fields is CDR3 length, J gene, V gene, CDR3 protein.

cdr3_length: 16; j_call: TRBJ2-3; v_call: TRBV5-1; cdr3_aa: CASSFVAGHSTDTQYF
cdr3_length: 17; j_call: TRBJ1-2; v_call: TRBV5-1; cdr3_aa: CASSLPGQGSPSYGYTF
cdr3_length: 14; j_call: TRBJ2-3; v_call: TRBV20-1; cdr3_aa: CSARTTGITDTQYF
cdr3_length: 17; j_call: TRBJ2-1; v_call: TRBV4-2; cdr3_aa: CASSQDLERGGRNEQFF
cdr3_length: 15; j_call: TRBJ2-4; v_call: TRBV12-3/TRBV12-4; cdr3_aa: CASSSRALGEDIQYF
cdr3_length: 11; j_call: TRBJ2-7; v_call: TRBV20-1; cdr3_aa: CSAERRGEQYF
cdr3_length: 16; j_call: TRBJ2-5; v_call: TRBV5-5; cdr3_aa: CASSLDRLAGGETQYF
cdr3_length: 18; j_call: TRBJ2-3; v_call: TRBV4-1; cdr3_aa: CASSQEWPTPGSTDTQYF
cdr3_length: 14; j_call: TRBJ2-1; v_call: TRBV7-2; cdr3_aa: CASSLVPGHNEQFF
cdr3_length: 13; j_call: TRBJ1-6; v_call: TRBV6-6; cdr3_aa: CASNQATNSPLHF
cdr3_length: 13; j_call: TRBJ1-1; v_call: TRBV5-1; cdr3_aa: CASSLDLNSEAFF
cdr3_length: 12; j_call: TRBJ1-2; v_call: TRBV28; cdr3_aa: CAGGDSLYGYTF
cdr3_length: 16; j_call: TRBJ2-7; v_call: TRBV20-1; cdr3_aa: CSARPRGGTNSYEQYF
cdr3_length: 12; j_call: TRBJ2-2; v_call: TRBV9; cdr3_aa: CASSVAPGELFF
cdr3_length: 13; j_call: TRBJ2-5; v_call: TRBV10-2; cdr3_aa: CASSVRREETQYF
cdr3_length: 16; j_call: TRBJ1-2; v_call: TRBV6-5; cdr3_aa: CASSYDPGQGAGGYTF
cdr3_length: 15; j_call: TRBJ1-1; v_call: TRBV7-6; cdr3_aa: CASSLDTRAPTEAFF
cdr3_length: 15; j_call: TRBJ2-3; v_call: TRBV5-1; cdr3_aa: CASSQETGRTDTQYF
cdr3_length: 14; j_call: TRBJ2-5; v_call: TRBV20-1; cdr3_aa: CSASIAGRQETQYF
cdr3_length: 14; j_call: TRBJ2-3; v_call: TRBV20-1; cdr3_aa: CSARLGAGTDTQYF
cdr3_length: 15; j_call: TRBJ1-1; v_call: TRBV10-3; cdr3_aa: CAISDPGQGATEAFF
cdr3_length: 13; j_call: TRBJ1-2; v_call: TRBV14; cdr3_aa: CASSQRRESGYTF